One sample yielded the 10 T cell receptor beta chains listed below, sequenced in a study of shared clonotypes between healthy human individuals. Assay: immunoSEQ multiplex PCR; the TCRdb copy retains only in-frame clones and omits some. The table includes about 820,000 clones, 80% to 95% detected once. It was CD45RO-negative cells, positively selected for CCR7, that made up naive CD8 cells, with terminally differentiated effector memory CD45RA+ cells excluded. The specimen was naive CD8+ T cells sorted from blood. Source of these receptors: a man under 40 in good health.

J is TRBJ2-2 and V is TRBV7-9; 7 bases are shared with TRBD1. V lost 4 bases and J lost 6; bases outside the gene matches: 14. The germline V gene encodes CDR1 SEHNR and CDR2 FQNEAQ (reference sequence). The CDR3 loop spans 17 amino acids. The chain's CDR3 is CASSSRKTGRFAGELFF. CDR3 DNA sequence: TGTGCCAGCAGCTCCAGAAAGACAGGGAGATTCGCCGGGGAGCTGTTTTTT.

The J gene is TRBJ2-3, the V gene TRBV5-6; D perhaps matches TRBD1 (6 bases). V lost 0 bases, J lost 0 bases, and 20 bases lay in between. CDR1 and CDR2 (germline): SGHDT, YYEEEE. CDR3 length: 19 amino acids. The CDR3 is CASSLARTVVLPSTDTQYF. CDR3 DNA: TGTGCCAGCAGCTTGGCCAGGACAGTCGTCCTACCTAGCACAGATACGCAGTATTTT.

The chain carries TRBV5-1 and TRBJ2-1; 12 bases line up with TRBD2. The CDR3 covers 16 residues. CDR1 and CDR2 from the germline V gene are SGHRS and YFSETQ. The ends lost 0 bases at V and 7 bases at J; junction bases unmatched: 5. As DNA, the CDR3 is TGCGCCAGCAGCTTGGAACTAGCGGGAGGTATAAATGAGCAGTTCTTC. The encoded protein is CASSLELAGGINEQFF.

V gene TRBV11-2 combines with J gene TRBJ2-1, with D possibly being TRBD1 (8 bases). The CDR3 contains 16 residues. The ends were cut back, 5 bases at V and 9 bases at J, with 23 bases in the middle. Germline values: CDR1 SGHAT, CDR2 FQNNGV. The CDR3 loop reads CASSATIGQGGGEQFF. The CDR3 DNA follows: TGTGCCAGCAGCGCTACCATAGGACAGGGCGGGGGTGAGCAGTTCTTC.

Comment on this clone: Other DNA sequences of this sample code for an identical CDR3. The chain is built from TRBV4-2 and TRBJ2-7, with 15 bases that match TRBD2. Germline CDR1 and CDR2: LGHNA and YNFKEQ. This CDR3 has 15 residues. V shed 3 bases and J 3 bases; nucleotides not matched to a gene: 0. DNA for the CDR3: TGTGCCAGCAGCCAGGGACTAGCGGGAGGCTACGAGCAGTACTTC. Translated: CASSQGLAGGYEQYF.

J is TRBJ1-2 and V is TRBV6-5, with D possibly TRBD1 on 5 matching bases. The CDR3 has 15 amino acids. V was shortened by 3 bases and J by 4 bases, with 15 bases between the two germline ends. Germline V gives CDR1 MNHEY, CDR2 SVGAGI. In nucleotides, the CDR3 is TGTGCCAGCAGTTATAGGGACGGATGGGCCTATGGCTACACCTTC. Translation gives CASSYRDGWAYGYTF.

V and J are TRBV7-8 and TRBJ2-7, with D perhaps TRBD1 or TRBD2 (5 bases each). Germline V gives CDR1 SGHVS, CDR2 FQNEAQ. The CDR3 runs to 13 residues. Trimming removed 8 bases at V and 2 bases at J, with 13 bases between. CDR3 nucleotides: TGTGCCAGCGGGGACCCCGGGGCCTACGAGCAGTACTTC. This codes for CASGDPGAYEQYF. The full variable domain, its missing parts supplied by reference TRBV7-8 and TRBJ2-7, is GAGVSQSPRYKVAKRGQDVALRCDPISGHVSLFWYQQALGQGPEFLTYFQNEAQLDKSGLPSDRFFAERPEGSVSTLKIQRTQQEDSAVYLCASGDPGAYEQYFGPGTRLTVT.

The CDR3 loop is CASSLQEDEQYF. The CDR3 DNA is TGTGCCAGCAGTTTACAGGAGGACGAGCAGTACTTC. This chain links TRBV27 with TRBJ2-7, with a tentative D call TRBD2 (5 bases). V dropped 2 bases and J dropped 5 bases, with 7 bases sitting between them. The CDR3 extends over 12 amino acids. Germline V gives CDR1 MNHEY, CDR2 SMNVEV (reference sequence).

This clone was recorded once. The chain is built from TRBV7-9 and TRBJ1-4; TRBD1 matches at 9 bases. V trimming: 4 bases; J trimming: 8 bases; junction bases outside the gene matches: 11. Germline V gene data show CDR1 as SEHNR and CDR2 as FQNEAQ (reference sequence). The CDR3 covers 16 residues. The chain's CDR3 is CASSSTRGQGWEKLFF. In DNA form, the CDR3 reads TGTGCCAGCAGCTCCACGAGGGGACAGGGTTGGGAAAAACTGTTTTTT.

This chain connects TRBV5-1 to TRBJ2-2; possibly TRBD2 for D (6 bases). CDR3 length equals 15 residues. V was cut by 4 bases and J by 10 bases, with 20 bases left in between. The germline V gene has CDR1 SGHRS and CDR2 YFSETQ. Here the CDR3 reads CASSARDSGKMELFF. For the CDR3, the DNA is TGCGCCAGCAGCGCCCGGGACTCCGGAAAGATGGAGCTGTTTTTT. The full variable domain, in which reference TRBV5-1 and TRBJ2-2 provide the parts outside the CDR3, is KAGVTQTPRYLIKTRGQQVTLSCSPISGHRSVSWYQQTPGQGLQFLFEYFSETQRNKGNFPGRFSGRQFSNSRSEMNVSTLELGDSALYLCASSARDSGKMELFFGEGSRLTVL.